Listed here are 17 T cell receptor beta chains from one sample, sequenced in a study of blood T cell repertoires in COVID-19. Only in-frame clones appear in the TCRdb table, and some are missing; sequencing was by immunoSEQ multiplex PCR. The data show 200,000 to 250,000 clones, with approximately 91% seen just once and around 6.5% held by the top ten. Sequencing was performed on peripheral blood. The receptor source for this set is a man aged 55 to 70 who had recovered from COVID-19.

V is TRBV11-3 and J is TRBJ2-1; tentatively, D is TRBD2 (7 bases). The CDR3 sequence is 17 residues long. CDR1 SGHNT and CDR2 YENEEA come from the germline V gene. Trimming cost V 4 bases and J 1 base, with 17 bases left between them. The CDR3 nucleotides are TGTGCCAGCAGCTCCCCGGGTGGGGGGGCTTCCTACAATGAGCAGTTCTTC. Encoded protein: CASSSPGGGASYNEQFF.

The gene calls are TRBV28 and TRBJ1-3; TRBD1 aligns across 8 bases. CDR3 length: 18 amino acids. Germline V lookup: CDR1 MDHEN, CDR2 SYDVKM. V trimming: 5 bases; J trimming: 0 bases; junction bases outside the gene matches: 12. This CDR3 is CASSVHPGQENSGNTIYF. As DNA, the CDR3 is TGTGCCAGCAGTGTCCACCCGGGACAGGAAAACTCTGGAAACACCATATATTTT.

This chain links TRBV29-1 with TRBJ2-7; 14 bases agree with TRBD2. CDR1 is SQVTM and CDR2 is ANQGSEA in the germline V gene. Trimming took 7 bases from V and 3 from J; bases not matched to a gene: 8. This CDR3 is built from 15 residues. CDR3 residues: CSATGTSGRSYEQYF. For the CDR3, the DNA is TGCAGCGCGACCGGGACTAGCGGGAGAAGCTACGAGCAGTACTTC.

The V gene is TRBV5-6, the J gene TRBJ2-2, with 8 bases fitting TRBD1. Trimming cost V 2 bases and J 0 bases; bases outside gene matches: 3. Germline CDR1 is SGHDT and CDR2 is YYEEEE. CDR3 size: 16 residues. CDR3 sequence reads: CASSFRDRPNTGELFF. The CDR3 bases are TGTGCCAGCAGCTTCCGGGACAGGCCGAACACCGGGGAGCTGTTTTTT. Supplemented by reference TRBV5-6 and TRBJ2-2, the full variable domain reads DAGVTQSPTHLIKTRGQQVTLRCSPKSGHDTVSWYQQALGQGPQFIFQYYEEEERQRGNFPDRFSGHQFPNYSSELNVNALLLGDSALYLCASSFRDRPNTGELFFGEGSRLTVL.

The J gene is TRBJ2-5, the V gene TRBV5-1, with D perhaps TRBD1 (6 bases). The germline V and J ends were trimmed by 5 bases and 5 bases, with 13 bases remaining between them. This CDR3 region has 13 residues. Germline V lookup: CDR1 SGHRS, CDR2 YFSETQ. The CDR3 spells CASSFRGRETQYF. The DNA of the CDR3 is TGCGCCAGCAGTTTCAGGGGCCGGGAGACCCAGTACTTC.

The CDR3 loop is CAWTRDRPTNYGYTF. The CDR3 DNA reads TGTGCCTGGACCCGGGACAGGCCGACAAACTATGGCTACACCTTC. V and J are TRBV30 and TRBJ1-2; 8 nucleotides agree with TRBD1. With 4 bases clipped from V and 2 bases from J, the junction kept 9 bases outside the gene matches. In germline, CDR1 is GTSNPN, CDR2 SVGIG (reference sequence). The CDR3 has 15 amino acids.

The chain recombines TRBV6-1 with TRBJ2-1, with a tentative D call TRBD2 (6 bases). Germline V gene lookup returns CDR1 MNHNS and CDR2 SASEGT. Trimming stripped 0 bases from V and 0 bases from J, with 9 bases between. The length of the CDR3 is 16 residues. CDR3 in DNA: TGTGCCAGCAGTGAAGCGCACGGGAGCTCCTACAATGAGCAGTTCTTC. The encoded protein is CASSEAHGSSYNEQFF.

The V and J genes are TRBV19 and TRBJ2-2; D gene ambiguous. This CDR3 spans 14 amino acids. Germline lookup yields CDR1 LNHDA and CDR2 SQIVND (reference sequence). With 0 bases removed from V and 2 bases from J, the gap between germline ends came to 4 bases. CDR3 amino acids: CASSIELNTGELFF. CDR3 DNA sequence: TGTGCCAGTAGTATAGAACTCAACACCGGGGAGCTGTTTTTT.

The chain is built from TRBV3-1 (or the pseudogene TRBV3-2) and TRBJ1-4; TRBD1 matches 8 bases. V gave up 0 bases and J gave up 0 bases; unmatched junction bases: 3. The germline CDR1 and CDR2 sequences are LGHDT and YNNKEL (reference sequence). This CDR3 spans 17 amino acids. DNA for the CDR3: TGTGCCAGCAGCCAAGACAGGACAGGGCCAACTAATGAAAAACTGTTTTTT. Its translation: CASSQDRTGPTNEKLFF.

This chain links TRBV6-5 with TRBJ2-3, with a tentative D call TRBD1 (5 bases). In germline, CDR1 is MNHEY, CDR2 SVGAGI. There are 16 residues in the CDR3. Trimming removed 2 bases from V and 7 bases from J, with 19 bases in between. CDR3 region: CASSYAGPTDLYTQYF. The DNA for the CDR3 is TGTGCCAGCAGTTACGCAGGGCCCACCGACCTTTATACGCAGTATTTT.

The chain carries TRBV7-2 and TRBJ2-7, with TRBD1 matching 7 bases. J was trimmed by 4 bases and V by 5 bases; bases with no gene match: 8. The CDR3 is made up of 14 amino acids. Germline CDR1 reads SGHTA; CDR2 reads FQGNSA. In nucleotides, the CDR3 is TGTGCCAGCAGCCCCGAGACAGGGAGTTACGAGCAGTACTTC. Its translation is CASSPETGSYEQYF.

The DNA of the CDR3 is TGTGCCAGCCCTGGGGAGTACTCCTACAATGAGCAGTTCTTC. It yields the protein CASPGEYSYNEQFF. The chain joins TRBV27 to TRBJ2-1, with D tentatively TRBD2 (5 bases). The CDR3 length is 14 residues. V lost 8 bases and J 0 bases, leaving 11 bases between the germline ends. Germline CDR1 MNHEY, CDR2 SMNVEV (reference sequence).

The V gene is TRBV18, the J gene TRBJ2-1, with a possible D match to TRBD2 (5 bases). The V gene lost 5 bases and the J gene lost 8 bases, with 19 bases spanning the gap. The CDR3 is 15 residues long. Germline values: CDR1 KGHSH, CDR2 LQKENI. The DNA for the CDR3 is TGTGCCAGCTCAGCCGGACTTGTTACGGTCGATGAGCAGTTCTTC. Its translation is CASSAGLVTVDEQFF.

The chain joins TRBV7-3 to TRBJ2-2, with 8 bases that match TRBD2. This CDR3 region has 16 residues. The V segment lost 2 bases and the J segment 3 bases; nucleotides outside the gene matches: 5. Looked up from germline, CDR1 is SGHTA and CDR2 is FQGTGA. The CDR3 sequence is CASSLDSGGYTGELFF. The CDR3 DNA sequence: TGTGCCAGCAGCTTAGACAGCGGGGGATACACCGGGGAGCTGTTTTTT.

Here the CDR3 reads CASSVVGQGTDEQYF. CDR3 DNA: TGTGCCAGCAGCGTAGTGGGACAGGGAACAGACGAGCAGTACTTC. The chain combines TRBV9 with TRBJ2-7, with 9 bases matching TRBD1. The CDR3 loop spans 15 amino acids. Trimming removed 0 bases from V and 5 bases from J; junction bases left unmatched: 6. CDR1 and CDR2 from the germline V gene are SGDLS and YYNGEE.

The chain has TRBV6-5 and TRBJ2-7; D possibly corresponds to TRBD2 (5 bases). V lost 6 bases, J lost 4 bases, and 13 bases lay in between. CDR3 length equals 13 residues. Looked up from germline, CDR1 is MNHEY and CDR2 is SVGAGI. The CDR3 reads CASRAAVHYEQYF. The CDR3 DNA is TGTGCCAGCAGAGCAGCGGTACATTACGAGCAGTACTTC.

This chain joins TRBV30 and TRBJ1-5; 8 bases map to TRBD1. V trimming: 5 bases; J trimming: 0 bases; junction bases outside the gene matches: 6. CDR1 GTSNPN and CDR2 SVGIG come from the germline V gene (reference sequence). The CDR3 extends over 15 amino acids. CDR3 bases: TGTGCCTGGCTACCACAGGGGGGTAGCAATCAGCCCCAGCATTTT. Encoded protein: CAWLPQGGSNQPQHF. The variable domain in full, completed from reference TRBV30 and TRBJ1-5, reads SQTIHQWPATLVQPVGSPLSLECTVEGTSNPNLYWYRQAAGRGLQLLFYSVGIGQISSEVPQNLSASRPQDRQFILSSKKLLLSDSGFYLCAWLPQGGSNQPQHFGDGTRLSIL.